This T cell receptor (beta chain) emerged from a study of tumor-infiltrating lymphocytes in glioblastoma multiforme. The germline gives CDR1 SGHAT, CDR2 FQNNGV. The CDR3 extends over 14 amino acids. J lost 5 bases, V lost 6 bases, and 7 bases had no gene match. TCR beta libraries were built from RNA through three nested multiplex PCR rounds using modified ARM-PCR. Input was around 0.5 ug total RNA, reverse-transcribed with a C-beta primer. These TCRB libraries lack any described unique molecular identifiers. Using its own MiXCR run on the multiplex PCR reads, TCRdb lists one record per CDR3 protein. Of 10,000 to 15,000 distinct CDR3 sequences in the sample, roughly 64% were seen once.

This sequence joins TRBV11-2 and TRBJ2-3; TRBD2 matches 8 bases. This TCR was recovered from a male donor with glioblastoma. Sample: brain tumor tissue. The CDR3 DNA reads TGTGCCAGCAGTACTCTAGCGGGTGAAGATACGCAGTATTTT. As protein: CASSTLAGEDTQYF.